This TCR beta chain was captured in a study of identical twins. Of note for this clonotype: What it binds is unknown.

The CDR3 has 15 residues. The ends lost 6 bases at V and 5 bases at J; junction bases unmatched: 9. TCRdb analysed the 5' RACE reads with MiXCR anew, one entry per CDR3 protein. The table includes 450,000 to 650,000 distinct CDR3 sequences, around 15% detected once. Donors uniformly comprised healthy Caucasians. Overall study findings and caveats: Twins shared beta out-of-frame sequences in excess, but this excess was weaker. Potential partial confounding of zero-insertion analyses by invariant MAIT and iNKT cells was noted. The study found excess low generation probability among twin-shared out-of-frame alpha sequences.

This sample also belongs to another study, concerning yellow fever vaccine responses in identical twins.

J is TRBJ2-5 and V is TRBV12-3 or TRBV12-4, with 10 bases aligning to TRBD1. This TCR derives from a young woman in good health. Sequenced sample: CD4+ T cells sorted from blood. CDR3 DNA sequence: TGTGCCAGCAGGCCGGGACAGGGGTTTGCGGAGACCCAGTACTTC. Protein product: CASRPGQGFAETQYF.